Listed here is a single TCR beta chain. This sample is drawn from a study of PD-L1 blockade in urothelial cancer. Background on the study: Analysis of blood occurred 3 weeks (second dose) and 6 weeks after treatment start.

Time point in this sample: peripheral blood 6 weeks after treatment start. Samples were collected from each patient before treatment and during treatment. Each patient gave between 1 and 8 of them in total. Synthetic TCR analog templates were added to each PCR reaction. Generated by immunoSEQ multiplex PCR, the TCRdb table keeps only in-frame clones and is missing some. The table shows about 130,000 clones, with around 86% occurring only once. Losses at the gene ends were 4 bases for V and 6 bases for J; bases not matched to a gene: 2. This CDR3 has 13 residues. CDR1 is MDHEN and CDR2 is SYDVKM in the germline V gene.

The sequencing used PBMCs, collected around atezolizumab (anti-PD-L1) treatment. The origin of this receptor is a man aged 50-59 years with urothelial cancer. This sequence joins TRBV28 and TRBJ2-1, with 8 bases lining up with TRBD2. CDR3 loop: CASSSGLANEQFF. CDR3 sequence (DNA): TGTGCCAGCAGTTCAGGACTAGCCAATGAGCAGTTCTTC.